This TCR beta chain stems from a study of blood T cell repertoires in COVID-19 (TCRdb year 2020). In the study overall: Collaborator samples came from the United States, Italy and Spain and covered acute and convalescent phases of COVID-19. The prospective study material was composed of cDNA or gDNA derived from T cells, B-cell-depleted T cells, or PBMCs. Subjects who had been exposed to COVID-19, were actively infected with it, or had recovered from it provided the deeply sampled blood TCRbeta repertoires that made up the dataset. The repertoires were made available in a free public database intended to serve as a resource for research on the immune response to SARS-CoV-2. The samples were drawn from two sources: the first 160 participants of the ongoing ImmuneRACE study, and approximately 1,300 subjects contributed by 6 global collaborators. The sample metadata nearly always contained a de-identified subject ID, COVID-19 status, age in years and sex. Where available, HLA class I and class II types were taken from metadata supplied by the sample provider and were not determined by assay-based typing.

The CDR3 goes from the cysteine to the phenylalanine over 14 residues. Only the CDR3 portion is preserved as DNA: 42 bases, with reading frame beginning at the first base. CDR1 and CDR2, looked up from the germline V gene (reference sequence), are MNHEY and SMNVEV. V gives up 0 bases and J gives up 5 bases, and the segment between their germline ends measures 10 bases. The collaborating institutions used their own protocols to collect whole blood in K2EDTA tubes. Collaborator samples were shipped for TCRbeta analysis as frozen whole blood, isolated PBMCs, or DNA extracted from either sample type. Regarding this clone: Its antigen target is currently unknown. Per-base qualities were not stored, and no clone one base away is much larger. In the same sample, other DNA sequences code for this CDR3.

The immunoSEQ Assay, a bias-controlled multiplex PCR, was used to amplify TCRbeta CDR3 regions from genomic DNA. The published analysis was carried out like this. The number of nucleated cells in each sample was estimated by amplification of reference gene primers within the assay. Sequence reads were collapsed and filtered to measure the absolute abundance of every unique TCRbeta CDR3 rearrangement. For each sample, productive Simpson clonality was calculated by taking the square root of Simpson's diversity index across productive rearrangements. In its TCRdb copy, this immuneACCESS table keeps in-frame sequences only and misses some clones. Where compared with another copy, unresolved V genes explain less than half of these, and the others have no known cause. D and trimming come from the DNA, and the V and J calls and clone size come from that table. This sample holds 400,000 to 450,000 clones; 86% were observed only once. Around 1.4% of the sample goes to the ten largest clones.

General study outcomes and caveats: Clinical and demographic metadata were provided uncurated, with the amount varying by source and participant.

The chain employs TRBV27 and TRBJ1-2, with no D gene named confidently. The sequencing input was peripheral blood. The clonotype was recovered from a woman aged 30 to 39 with active or convalescent COVID-19. Here is the DNA: TGTGCCAGCAGTTTATCTGGCAGGTCTTATGGCTACACCTTC. It codes for CASSLSGRSYGYTF.